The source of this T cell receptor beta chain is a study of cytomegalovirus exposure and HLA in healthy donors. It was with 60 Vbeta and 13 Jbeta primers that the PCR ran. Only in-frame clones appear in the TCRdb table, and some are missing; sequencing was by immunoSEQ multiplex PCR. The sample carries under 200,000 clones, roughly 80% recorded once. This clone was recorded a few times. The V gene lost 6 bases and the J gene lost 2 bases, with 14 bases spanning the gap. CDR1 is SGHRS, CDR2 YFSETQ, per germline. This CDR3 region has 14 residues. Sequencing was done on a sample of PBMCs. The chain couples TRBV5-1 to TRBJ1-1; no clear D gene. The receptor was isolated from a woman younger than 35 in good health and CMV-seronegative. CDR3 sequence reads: CASTRVSGNTEAFF. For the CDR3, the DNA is TGCGCCAGCACTAGGGTTTCGGGAAACACTGAAGCTTTCTTT.